This TCR beta chain derives from a study of T cell responses to AZD1222 COVID-19 vaccine (dated by TCRdb to the early 2020s). Regarding the research as a whole: A total of approximately 250 trial participants underwent TCR sequencing, of whom about 210 had received two doses of AZD1222 and approximately 26 had received two doses of the MenACWY control vaccine. Trial participants were enrolled by age into subgroups of 18-55, 56-69 and 70-plus years, and around 150, 28 and 57 TCR-sequenced participants, respectively, were included in these subgroups.

General findings and caveats noted by the study authors: Participants were mostly white British, with more females than males. The authors suggested clonal diversity may have been underestimated. Vaccine-associated CD4 TCRs spanned the whole spike protein, with dominant responses in regions 160-218 and 743-854. Only five or six AZD1222 recipients were SARS-CoV-2 seropositive at baseline, limiting conclusions about previously exposed vaccinees. The 56-69-year group was small, and its depth increase did not reach significance, likely because of low power. Spike-specific TCR breadth and depth rose significantly after two AZD1222 doses compared with day 0 and with MenACWY recipients. Nearly half of unique spike-specific TCRs reportedly recognized epitopes outside regions mutated in the B.1.351 and B.1.1.7 variants. No day 14 peak-response samples were available, so repertoires were characterized only after the peak T cell response.

The CDR3 regions of human TCRbeta chains were subjected to immunosequencing. Regarding the original processing steps: TCRs in the repertoires were compared against a reference library of SARS-CoV-2-specific TCRs that had been generated with the MIRA antigen-specificity platform. Breadth meant the fraction of unique TCRs that were SARS-CoV-2-associated, whereas depth meant the fraction of total T cells that were SARS-CoV-2-associated. Using the MIRA data, every spike-specific TCR was mapped to the spike region that the TCR reacted to and assigned to either a CD4 or a CD8 class. Log10-transformed breadth and depth values were compared by one-way ANOVA with Sidak's multiple comparisons tests. TCRdb mirrors the immuneACCESS table, restricted to in-frame sequences. Some clones are absent from its copies; in checked studies, under half trace to an unresolved V gene, and the reason for the others is unknown. V, J and clone size were drawn from that table, and D and trimming were deduced from the DNA. Within this sample are around 150,000 clones, with 80% to 95% of them counted one time only. The top ten clonotypes cover roughly 3.4% of the sample.

As for this clone: What this receptor recognizes is not known. Base quality data are lacking; no much larger clone is found one base away.

The CDR3 has 16 amino acids, counting the end cysteine and phenylalanine. Kept here is only the CDR3 DNA, which spans 48 bases and is read in frame from base 1. The germline V gene (reference sequence) sets CDR1 to GTSNPN and CDR2 to SVGIG. The V end gives up 0 bases and the J end 2 bases, leaving 8 bases in the junction not matched to a gene. What this sample's time point label stands for: about 28 days (+/-7) after the second vaccine dose. AZD1222 recipients given second doses at about 4 weeks or at about 12 weeks were pooled, since spike-specific TCR depth and breadth were not found to differ between the two schedules. The vaccinee samples were drawn from two UK trials, COV001 and COV002, one of which was a single-blind randomized controlled phase 2/3 trial testing AZD1222 (ChAdOx1 nCoV-19) in healthy adults. Trial participant PBMC samples were collected at day 0 and day 28 after the second dose for TCRbeta chain sequencing.

This receptor chain uses TRBV30 and TRBJ2-7; TRBD1 matches 9 bases in the middle. This receptor was taken from an adult who received the AZD1222 COVID-19 vaccine. Sequencing was performed on peripheral blood, taken 28 days after the second AZD1222 dose. In nucleotide form, the sequence is TGTGCCTGGAGTGTATTCCGGACAGGGGTTACCTACGAGCAGTACTTC. Its protein is CAWSVFRTGVTYEQYF.